These 32 T cell receptor beta chains were all obtained from the same sample, sequenced in a study of control samples from healthy donors and cancer patients (dated by TCRdb to 2020 to 2021). The library was prepared using the immunoSEQ multiplex PCR assay. As stored in TCRdb, this immuneACCESS dataset retains in-frame rearrangements with V and J assigned. A fraction of the clones does not appear; measured against another copy, unresolved V genes explain less than half of the discrepancy, and the remainder lacks a known reason. The sample contains some 120,000 clones, around 89% of them found a single time. Of the sample, approximately 2.3% is held by the ten largest clones. Sequenced material: blood. Every receptor here comes from a woman in her 70s in good health.

As to this clone: An end of the junction does not agree with germline; a read error may underlie this. The V and J genes are TRBV6-8 and TRBJ1-1, with D uncertain. This CDR3 is 14 amino acids long. The V gene's germline CDR1 is MNHGY and CDR2 SAAAGT. The CDR3 DNA sequence: TGCTTCGGGGAGGGCCTCGATTTGAACACTGAAGCTTTCTTT. Protein sequence: CFGEGLDLNTEAFF.

This chain links TRBV15 with TRBJ2-1; 8 bases are a match to TRBD2. V was clipped by 0 bases and J by 7 bases; unmatched bases: 8. Germline V gene lookup returns CDR1 LNHNV and CDR2 YYDKDF (reference sequence). The CDR3 is made up of 16 amino acids. The CDR3 sequence: CATSRDRRGEWNEQFF. CDR3 nucleotides: TGTGCCACCAGCAGAGATCGGCGGGGGGAGTGGAATGAGCAGTTCTTC. Full variable domain (outside the CDR3, taken from reference TRBV15 and TRBJ2-1): DAMVIQNPRYQVTQFGKPVTLSCSQTLNHNVMYWYQQKSSQAPKLLFHYYDKDFNNEADTPDNFQSRRPNTSFCFLDIRSPGLGDTAMYLCATSRDRRGEWNEQFFGPGTRLTVL.

The chain recombines TRBV5-4 with TRBJ2-3; D is ambiguous. This CDR3 has 15 residues. CDR1 and CDR2 (germline): SGHNT, YYREEE (reference sequence). V was pared by 6 bases and J by 4 bases, with 18 bases between. CDR3 in amino acids: CASNPGGLWADTQYF. Written as DNA, the CDR3 is TGTGCCAGCAACCCGGGTGGGTTATGGGCAGATACGCAGTATTTT.

The chain employs TRBV6-1 and TRBJ1-5; 8 nucleotides match TRBD1. V trimming: 3 bases; J trimming: 3 bases; junction bases outside the gene matches: 7. In germline, CDR1 is MNHNS, CDR2 SASEGT. The CDR3 length is 16 residues. The CDR3 loop is CASSDVDRAPNQPQHF. CDR3 sequence (DNA): TGTGCCAGCAGTGACGTGGACAGGGCGCCCAATCAGCCCCAGCATTTT.

This chain uses TRBV9 with TRBJ2-5; TRBD2 might be the D (5 bases). This CDR3 spans 13 amino acids. Germline V gives CDR1 SGDLS, CDR2 YYNGEE. Trimming stripped 0 bases from V and 7 bases from J, with 10 bases between. The CDR3 loop reads CASSVATGSTQYF. The CDR3 nucleotides are TGTGCCAGCAGCGTAGCTACGGGATCGACCCAGTACTTC.

The sample holds one count of this clone. This chain connects TRBV7-3 to TRBJ1-1, with a weak D call TRBD1 (5 bases). This CDR3 comprises 15 residues. V gave up 1 base and J gave up 6 bases, with 15 bases separating them. Germline CDR1 reads SGHTA; CDR2 reads FQGTGA. This CDR3 is CASSLSLGGSSEAFF. The DNA for the CDR3 is TGTGCCAGCAGCTTAAGTCTTGGGGGGTCTTCTGAAGCTTTCTTT.

This clone came up once. In nucleotides, the CDR3 is TGTGCCATTCTAGTAGCTGCGGACAGAAGAAATGGCTACACCTTC. It codes for CAILVAADRRNGYTF. The chain carries TRBV10-3 and TRBJ1-2, with a tentative D call TRBD1 (6 bases). The CDR3 runs 15 residues. V gave up 9 bases and J gave up 6 bases, with 23 bases separating them. Germline-derived CDR1 and CDR2 are ENHRY and SYGVKD.

The chain links TRBV5-1 to TRBJ1-4; maybe TRBD1 (5 bases). Germline V gene data show CDR1 as SGHRS and CDR2 as YFSETQ. The CDR3 spans 16 residues. V was shortened by 2 bases and J by 3 bases, with 14 bases between the two germline ends. CDR3 protein: CASSFGTGRPNEKLFF. In DNA, the CDR3 is TGCGCCAGCAGCTTTGGGACCGGGAGGCCTAATGAAAAACTGTTTTTT.

V and J are TRBV7-2 and TRBJ1-4, with TRBD1 identical over 7 bases. V gave up 6 bases and J gave up 1 base; unmatched junction bases: 5. The length of the CDR3 is 15 residues. CDR1 SGHTA and CDR2 FQGNSA come from the germline V gene. CDR3 in amino acids: CASSRRQGTNEKLFF. Here the CDR3 DNA reads TGTGCCAGCAGTCGCAGACAGGGAACTAATGAAAAACTGTTTTTT.

V gene TRBV7-9 combines with J gene TRBJ2-2; 8 nucleotides line up with TRBD1. This CDR3 comprises 16 residues. J lost 1 base, V lost 5 bases, and 6 bases had no gene match. Germline CDR1 SEHNR, CDR2 FQNEAQ (reference sequence). The CDR3 sequence: CASSTLDRENTGELFF. The CDR3 bases are TGTGCCAGCAGCACCCTGGACAGGGAGAACACCGGGGAGCTGTTTTTT.

The chain links TRBV6-1 to TRBJ1-1; D is unclear. This CDR3 has 13 residues. Looked up from germline, CDR1 is MNHNS and CDR2 is SASEGT. The V end lost 3 bases, the J end lost 10 bases, and 15 bases lay between the germline ends. The CDR3 DNA is TGTGCCAGCAGTGACCGCCGCGCCGGGTTAGCTTTCTTT. It codes for CASSDRRAGLAFF.

The chain joins TRBV6-2 or TRBV6-3 to TRBJ2-1, with D unclear. CDR3 length: 13 amino acids. From germline, CDR1 is MNHEY and CDR2 SVGEGT. Trimming pared 6 bases from V and 2 bases from J, leaving 8 bases between. The CDR3 here is CASSQAPYNEQFF. The CDR3 DNA is TGTGCCAGCAGCCAGGCCCCCTACAATGAGCAGTTCTTC.

V and J are TRBV11-2 and TRBJ1-5; weak D call: TRBD1 (5 bases). CDR3 length equals 15 residues. Germline V lookup: CDR1 SGHAT, CDR2 FQNNGV. V gave up 5 bases and J gave up 2 bases, with 13 bases separating them. The CDR3 is CASSPDGAGNQPQHF. CDR3 bases: TGTGCCAGCAGCCCCGACGGGGCAGGCAATCAGCCCCAGCATTTT.

The chain combines TRBV7-9 with TRBJ2-3, with TRBD1 matching 8 bases. Unmatched junction bases numbered 10, after V lost 4 bases and J lost 4 bases. The germline gives CDR1 SEHNR, CDR2 FQNEAQ (reference sequence). This CDR3 spans 16 amino acids. CDR3: CASSYPTGGRSDTQYF. The CDR3 region has the DNA TGTGCCAGCAGCTACCCAACAGGGGGGAGGTCAGATACGCAGTATTTT.

The CDR3 region has the DNA TGTGCCAGCAGCTACGGGGCTACGGGAGAAAAACTGTTTTTT. Protein product: CASSYGATGEKLFF. V usage is TRBV7-2 and J usage is TRBJ1-4; D might be TRBD1 (5 bases). V shed 4 bases and J shed 8 bases, with 14 bases lying between them. This CDR3 spans 14 amino acids. The germline V gene encodes CDR1 SGHTA and CDR2 FQGNSA.

V and J are TRBV7-9 and TRBJ2-1; 7 positions agree with TRBD2. The germline gives CDR1 SEHNR, CDR2 FQNEAQ (reference sequence). The CDR3 is 16 amino acids. V trimming: 2 bases; J trimming: 6 bases; junction bases outside the gene matches: 10. The CDR3 region is CASSLLGPTGGNEQFF. The CDR3, as DNA: TGTGCCAGCAGCTTATTGGGCCCAACGGGGGGCAATGAGCAGTTCTTC.

The rearrangement joins TRBV25-1 to TRBJ2-1, with D perhaps given as TRBD1 or TRBD2 (5 bases each). CDR1 is MGHDK, CDR2 SYGVNS, per germline. The CDR3 extends over 13 amino acids. The ends were cut back, 8 bases at V and 12 bases at J, with 20 bases in the middle. CDR3: CASGTEAPEVQFF. As DNA, the CDR3 is TGTGCCAGCGGGACGGAGGCGCCGGAAGTGCAGTTCTTC.

This clone was recorded a few times. This chain connects TRBV9 to TRBJ2-5; D tentatively fits TRBD1 or TRBD2 (6 bases each). The germline CDR1 and CDR2 sequences are SGDLS and YYNGEE. V was shortened by 1 base and J by 5 bases, with 12 bases between the two germline ends. CDR3 length: 14 residues. This CDR3 is CASSVRGEGETQYF. DNA of the CDR3: TGTGCCAGCAGCGTAAGGGGGGAAGGGGAGACCCAGTACTTC. Full variable domain (remainder filled in from reference TRBV9 and TRBJ2-5): DSGVTQTPKHLITATGQRVTLRCSPRSGDLSVYWYQQSLDQGLQFLIQYYNGEERAKGNILERFSAQQFPDLHSELNLSSLELGDSALYFCASSVRGEGETQYFGPGTRLLVL.

This sequence joins TRBV27 and TRBJ2-3, with 13 bases aligning to TRBD2. After removal of 6 bases from V and 6 bases from J, the junction contained 3 bases not matched to a gene. Germline values: CDR1 MNHEY, CDR2 SMNVEV (reference sequence). CDR3 length: 14 residues. The CDR3 DNA is TGTGCCAGCAGACTAGCGGGGGGGCTGGATACGCAGTATTTT. Translating gives CASRLAGGLDTQYF.

This chain joins TRBV4-2 and TRBJ1-6, with D perhaps matching TRBD1 (5 bases). This CDR3 is built from 15 residues. Germline values: CDR1 LGHNA, CDR2 YNFKEQ. V was trimmed by 0 bases and J by 7 bases, leaving 10 bases between them. In nucleotides, the CDR3 is TGTGCCAGCAGCCAAGAGGGGGGTTCGAATTCACCCCTCCACTTT. Its translation: CASSQEGGSNSPLHF.

This clone was observed a single time. The gene calls are TRBV6-5 and TRBJ2-7; D possibly corresponds to TRBD1 (7 bases). V was trimmed by 4 bases and J by 6 bases, leaving 16 bases between them. The germline CDR1 and CDR2 sequences are MNHEY and SVGAGI. The CDR3 sequence is 14 residues long. CDR3 DNA: TGTGCCAGCAGTTCCGACGCAGGGGGGCGCGAGCAGTACTTC. Its translation is CASSSDAGGREQYF.

The gene calls are TRBV2 and TRBJ1-3; D call uncertain. Germline lookup yields CDR1 SNHLY and CDR2 FYNNEI. The ends were cut back, 7 bases at V and 0 bases at J, with 7 bases in the middle. The CDR3 is 13 residues long. CDR3 amino acids: CASTTNSGNTIYF. The CDR3 DNA reads as TGTGCCAGCACCACGAACTCTGGAAACACCATATATTTT.

This sequence joins TRBV9 and TRBJ2-5; 7 nucleotides agree with TRBD2. With 3 bases clipped from V and 4 bases from J, the junction kept 12 bases outside the gene matches. The V gene's germline CDR1 is SGDLS and CDR2 YYNGEE. The CDR3 runs to 16 residues. The CDR3 nucleotides are TGTGCCAGCAGCGACCCCATCCAGACGGGGGGAGAGACCCAGTACTTC. Protein product: CASSDPIQTGGETQYF.

As concerns this clone: The junction and the germline gene differ at one end; a read error may be behind it. Other DNA sequences of this sample code for an identical CDR3. The chain couples TRBV18 to TRBJ1-2; 8 nucleotides align to TRBD1. The CDR3 length is 13 residues. Looked up from germline, CDR1 is KGHSH and CDR2 is LQKENI. The CDR3 protein is CASSPQGDYGYTF. The CDR3 region has the DNA TGTGCCAGCTCCCCACAGGGGGACTATGGCTACACCTTC.

This clone has a single count. This chain connects TRBV4-1 to TRBJ2-7; 8 nucleotides align to TRBD2. The germline V gene encodes CDR1 MGHRA and CDR2 YSYEKL. CDR3 length: 18 residues. J was trimmed by 9 bases and V by 1 base; bases with no gene match: 20. Here the CDR3 DNA reads TGCGCCAGCAGCCAAGGCGGGGGGTATGGTATAACAGGGCCCGGGCAGTACTTC. As protein: CASSQGGGYGITGPGQYF.

This clone is a singleton in its sample. The gene calls are TRBV7-2 and TRBJ2-3; TRBD2 agrees at 10 bases. The V gene's germline CDR1 is SGHTA and CDR2 FQGNSA. The CDR3 is made up of 19 amino acids. With V trimmed by 1 base and J by 0 bases, 10 bases remained unmatched. The DNA of the CDR3 is TGTGCCAGCAGCTTAGTCCTAGCGGGGGCCCACCCTAGCACAGATACGCAGTATTTT. Encoded protein: CASSLVLAGAHPSTDTQYF.

V is TRBV6-2 or TRBV6-3 and J is TRBJ1-1; D not certain. Per the germline V gene, CDR1 is MNHEY and CDR2 is SVGEGT. Trimming stripped 5 bases from V and 5 bases from J, with 18 bases between. The CDR3 length is 15 residues. The chain's CDR3 is CASSAPGQGLTEAFF. The DNA for the CDR3 is TGTGCCAGCAGTGCTCCGGGCCAAGGCTTGACTGAAGCTTTCTTT.

This clone was found once. The V gene is TRBV4-3, the J gene TRBJ2-7; D gene uncertain. The CDR3 contains 14 residues. The germline gives CDR1 LGHNA, CDR2 YSLEER. Trimming left V 0 bases short and J 0 bases short, with 6 bases between. The CDR3 sequence: CASSQDRSSYEQYF. Written as DNA, the CDR3 is TGCGCCAGCAGCCAAGATCGGAGCTCCTACGAGCAGTACTTC.

The J gene is TRBJ2-5, the V gene TRBV11-1, with 10 bases fitting TRBD1. The V gene end was trimmed by 5 bases and the J gene end by 9 bases; junction bases not matched to a gene: 6. The CDR3 loop spans 13 amino acids. CDR1 and CDR2 from the germline V gene are SGHAT and FQDESV (reference sequence). CDR3 in DNA: TGTGCCAGCAGCCCCGGGACAGGGGTGGCCCAGTACTTC. It encodes CASSPGTGVAQYF.

The gene calls are TRBV18 and TRBJ2-5; D may be TRBD2 (5 bases). Germline CDR1 and CDR2: KGHSH and LQKENI. V was cut by 2 bases and J by 3 bases, with 10 bases left in between. The CDR3 has 14 amino acids. CDR3 sequence (DNA): TGTGCCAGCTCACCAAAGCAACTAGAAGAGACCCAGTACTTC. It codes for CASSPKQLEETQYF.

The genes are TRBV18 and TRBJ2-5, with 7 bases fitting TRBD1. J lost 4 bases, V lost 1 base, and 3 bases had no gene match. The germline CDR1 and CDR2 sequences are KGHSH and LQKENI. The CDR3 length is 14 residues. The CDR3 loop is CASSPLSGGETQYF. In DNA form, the CDR3 reads TGTGCCAGCTCACCACTGTCAGGGGGAGAGACCCAGTACTTC.

The gene calls are TRBV19 and TRBJ1-5; D call uncertain. The V gene's germline CDR1 is LNHDA and CDR2 SQIVND (reference sequence). V lost 3 bases and J lost 6, with 12 bases in between. The CDR3 runs to 14 residues. As DNA, the CDR3 is TGTGCCAGTAGTATGAGTGGCGGAGGTCAGCCCCAGCATTTT. Encoded protein: CASSMSGGGQPQHF.